This T cell receptor beta chain was identified in a study of human CD8 memory T cell subsets. UMI-labeled 5' RACE was used, and it produced the TCR beta libraries. TCRdb re-called the 5' RACE reads; every CDR3 protein appears as one record, without DNA. The table counts fewer than 10,000 distinct CDR3 sequences; around a fifth lies in the top ten. About this clonotype: What it recognizes is unknown.

The CDR3 totals 15 residues. The germline V gene encodes CDR1 LNHDA and CDR2 SQIVND (reference sequence). Findings of the study overall: Only a minimal degree of mutual overlap characterized stem-like memory and precursor exhausted T cell repertoires.

Healthy donors' buffy coats supplied the PBMC. Total CD8+ T cells were enriched by negative magnetic separation. Per subset, duplicate vials of some 150,000 sorted CD8+ T cells supplied RNA. The TCR sequence derives from a human donor in good health. The V call is TRBV19, the J call TRBJ2-1; as DNA is missing, the TRBD2 call by TCRdb cannot be tested. Sequenced: CD8+ T cells from PBMCs. The CDR3 sequence is CASRLGLAAYNEQFF.